Sequencing of this TCR beta chain was carried out in a study of CD8 T cells in Susac syndrome. About 0.5 to 1 ug RNA was reverse transcribed with random hexamers. TCRdb re-called the immunoSEQ multiplex PCR reads through MiXCR, storing one row per CDR3 protein. The sample holds around 230,000 distinct CDR3 sequences, around 96% seen once. The Susac syndrome patients fit the recently defined diagnostic criteria for definite or probable disease. The CDR3 loop spans 12 amino acids. Trimming took 3 bases from V and 12 from J, leaving 12 bases between them. This TCR was recovered from a human donor with Susac syndrome. The chain links TRBV12-3 or TRBV12-4 to TRBJ2-4; D is possibly TRBD2 (6 bases). Sequenced input: CD4+ T cells from PBMCs. In DNA form, the CDR3 reads TGTGCCAGCAGTTTTAGTATGGGGGGTCAGTACTTC. Protein: CASSFSMGGQYF.